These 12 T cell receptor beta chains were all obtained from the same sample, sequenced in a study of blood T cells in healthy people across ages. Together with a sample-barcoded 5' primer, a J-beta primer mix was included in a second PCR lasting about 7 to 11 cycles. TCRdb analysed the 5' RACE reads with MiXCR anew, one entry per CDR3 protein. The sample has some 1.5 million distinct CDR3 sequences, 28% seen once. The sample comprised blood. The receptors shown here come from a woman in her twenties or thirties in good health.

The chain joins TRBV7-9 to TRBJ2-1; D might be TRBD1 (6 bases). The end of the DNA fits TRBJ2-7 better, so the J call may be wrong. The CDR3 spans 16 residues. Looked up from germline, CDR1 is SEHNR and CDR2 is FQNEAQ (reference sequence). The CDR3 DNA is TGTGCCAGCAGCTCCGCCTACAGGGATTCCTACAATGAGCAGTACTTC. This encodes CASSSAYRDSYNEQYF.

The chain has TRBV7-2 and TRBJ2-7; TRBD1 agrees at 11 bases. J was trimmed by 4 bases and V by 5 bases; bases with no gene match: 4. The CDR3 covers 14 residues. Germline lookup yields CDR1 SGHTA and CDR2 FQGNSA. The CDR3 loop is CASSMDRGRYEQYF. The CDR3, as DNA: TGTGCCAGCAGCATGGACAGGGGGCGATACGAGCAGTACTTC. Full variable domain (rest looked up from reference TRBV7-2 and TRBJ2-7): GAGVSQSPSNKVTEKGKDVELRCDPISGHTALYWYRQSLGQGLEFLIYFQGNSAPDKSGLPSDRFSAERTGGSVSTLTIQRTQQEDSAVYLCASSMDRGRYEQYFGPGTRLTVT.

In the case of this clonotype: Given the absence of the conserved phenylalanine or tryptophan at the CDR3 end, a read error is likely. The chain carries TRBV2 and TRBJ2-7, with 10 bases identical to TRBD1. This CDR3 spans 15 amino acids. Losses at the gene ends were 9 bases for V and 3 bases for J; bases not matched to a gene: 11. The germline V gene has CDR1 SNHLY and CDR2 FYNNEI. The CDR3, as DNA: TGTGCCAGTTTGTCGACCGGGACAGGGGACTACGAGCAGTACTTG. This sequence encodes CASLSTGTGDYEQYL.

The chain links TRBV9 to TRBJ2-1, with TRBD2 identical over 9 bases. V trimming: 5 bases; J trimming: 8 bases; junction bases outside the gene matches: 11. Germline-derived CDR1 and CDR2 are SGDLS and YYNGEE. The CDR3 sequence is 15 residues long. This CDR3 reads CASSVTGLASHEQFF. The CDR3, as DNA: TGTGCCAGCAGTGTTACGGGACTAGCTTCCCATGAGCAGTTCTTC.

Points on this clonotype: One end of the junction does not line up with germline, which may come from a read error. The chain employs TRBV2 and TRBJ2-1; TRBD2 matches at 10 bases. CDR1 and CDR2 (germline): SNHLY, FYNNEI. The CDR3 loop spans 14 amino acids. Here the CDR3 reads CASSPSGSYNEEFF. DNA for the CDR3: TGTGCCAGCAGTCCTAGCGGGAGTTACAATGAGGAGTTCTTC.

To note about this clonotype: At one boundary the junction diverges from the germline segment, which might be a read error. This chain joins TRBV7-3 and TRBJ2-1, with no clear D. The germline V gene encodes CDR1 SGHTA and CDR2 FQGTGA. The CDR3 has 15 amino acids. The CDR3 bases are TGTGCCTGCAGCTTAACTGGAAGCCCCAATGACGAGCAGTTCTTC. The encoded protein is CACSLTGSPNDEQFF.

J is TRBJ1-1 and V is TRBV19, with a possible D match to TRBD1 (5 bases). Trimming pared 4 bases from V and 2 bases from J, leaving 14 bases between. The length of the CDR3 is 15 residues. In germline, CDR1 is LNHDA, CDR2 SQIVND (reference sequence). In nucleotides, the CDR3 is TGTGCCAGTAGTACCACTAGGGGCGGTAACACTGAAGCTTTCTTT. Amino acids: CASSTTRGGNTEAFF.

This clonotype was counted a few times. The CDR3 here is CASSLGGMPSPLHF. The CDR3 bases are TGTGCCAGCAGCTTAGGTGGAATGCCTTCACCCCTCCACTTT. The chain links TRBV7-9 to TRBJ1-6, with D hard to call. Trimming shortened V by 1 base and J by 9 bases, and 10 bases separated the two germline ends. Germline values: CDR1 SEHNR, CDR2 FQNEAQ (reference sequence). The CDR3 length is 14 residues.

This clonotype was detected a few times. The CDR3 DNA sequence: TGTGCCAGCAGCAAAGAGGACCGGGACAGGGGATACGAGCAGTACTTC. Protein: CASSKEDRDRGYEQYF. The chain combines TRBV21-1 with TRBJ2-7; no DNA check was done on the table's D call, TRBD1. TRBV21-1 constitutes a pseudogene. The CDR3 is 16 amino acids.

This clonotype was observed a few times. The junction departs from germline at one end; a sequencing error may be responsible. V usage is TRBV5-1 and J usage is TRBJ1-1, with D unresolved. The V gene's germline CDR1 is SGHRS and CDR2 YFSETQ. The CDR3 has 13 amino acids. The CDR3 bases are TGTGCCAGCAGTAAAGGTATGAACACTGAAGCTTTCTTT. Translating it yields CASSKGMNTEAFF.

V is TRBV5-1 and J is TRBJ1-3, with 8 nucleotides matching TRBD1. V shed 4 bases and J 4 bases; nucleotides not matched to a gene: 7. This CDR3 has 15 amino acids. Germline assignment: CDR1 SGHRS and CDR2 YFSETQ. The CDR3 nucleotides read TGCGCCAGCAGCCCTCGACAGGGGTCGGGAAACACCATATATTTT. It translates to CASSPRQGSGNTIYF.

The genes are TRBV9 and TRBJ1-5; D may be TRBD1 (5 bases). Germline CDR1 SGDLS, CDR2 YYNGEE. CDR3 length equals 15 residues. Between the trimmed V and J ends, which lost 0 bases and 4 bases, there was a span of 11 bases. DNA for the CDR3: TGTGCCAGCAGCGTAGATGGGGCCCGAAATCAGCCCCAGCATTTT. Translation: CASSVDGARNQPQHF.